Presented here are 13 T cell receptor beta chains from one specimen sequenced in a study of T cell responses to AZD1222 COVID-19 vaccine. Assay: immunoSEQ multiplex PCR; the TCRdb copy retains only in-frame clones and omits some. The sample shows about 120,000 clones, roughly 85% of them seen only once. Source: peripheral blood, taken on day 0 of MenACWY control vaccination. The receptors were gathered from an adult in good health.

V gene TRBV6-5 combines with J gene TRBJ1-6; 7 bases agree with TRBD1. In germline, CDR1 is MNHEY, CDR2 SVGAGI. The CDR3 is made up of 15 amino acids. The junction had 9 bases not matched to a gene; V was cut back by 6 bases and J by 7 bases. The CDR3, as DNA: TGTGCCAGCAGACCCCCCGGGACAGAAAATTCACCCCTCCACTTT. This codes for CASRPPGTENSPLHF.

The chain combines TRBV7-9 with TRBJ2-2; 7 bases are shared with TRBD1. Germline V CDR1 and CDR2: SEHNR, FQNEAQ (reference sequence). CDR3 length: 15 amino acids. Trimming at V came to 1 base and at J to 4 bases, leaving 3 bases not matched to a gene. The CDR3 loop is CASSLVNRGTGELFF. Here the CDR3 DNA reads TGTGCCAGCAGCTTAGTAAACAGGGGCACCGGGGAGCTGTTTTTT.

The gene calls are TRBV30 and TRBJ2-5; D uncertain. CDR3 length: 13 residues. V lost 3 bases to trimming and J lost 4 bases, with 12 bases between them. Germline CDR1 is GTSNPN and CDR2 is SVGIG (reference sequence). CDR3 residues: CAWSLTPRETQYF. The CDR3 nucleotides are TGTGCCTGGAGCCTAACCCCTAGAGAGACCCAGTACTTC.

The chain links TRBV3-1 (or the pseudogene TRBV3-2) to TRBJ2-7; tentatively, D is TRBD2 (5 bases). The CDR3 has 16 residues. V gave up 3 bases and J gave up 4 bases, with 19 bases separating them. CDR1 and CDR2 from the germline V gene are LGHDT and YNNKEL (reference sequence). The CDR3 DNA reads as TGTGCCAGCAGCCACTTTCCCAGCCTAAGGGAGTACGAGCAGTACTTC. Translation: CASSHFPSLREYEQYF.

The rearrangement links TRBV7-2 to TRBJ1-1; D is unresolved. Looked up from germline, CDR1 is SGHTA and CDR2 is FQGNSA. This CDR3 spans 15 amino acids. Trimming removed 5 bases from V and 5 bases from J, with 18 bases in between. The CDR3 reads CASSLHSVGGTEAFF. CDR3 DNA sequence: TGTGCCAGCAGCCTACACTCCGTTGGAGGAACTGAAGCTTTCTTT.

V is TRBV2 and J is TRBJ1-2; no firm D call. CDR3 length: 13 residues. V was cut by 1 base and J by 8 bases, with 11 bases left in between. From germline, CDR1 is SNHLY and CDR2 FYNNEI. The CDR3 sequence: CASSEVEGHGYTF. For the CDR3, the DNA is TGTGCCAGCAGTGAAGTGGAGGGTCACGGCTACACCTTC. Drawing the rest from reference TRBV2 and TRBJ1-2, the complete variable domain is EPEVTQTPSHQVTQMGQEVILRCVPISNHLYFYWYRQILGQKVEFLVSFYNNEISEKSEIFDDQFSVERPDGSNFTLKIRSTKLEDSAMYFCASSEVEGHGYTFGSGTRLTVV.

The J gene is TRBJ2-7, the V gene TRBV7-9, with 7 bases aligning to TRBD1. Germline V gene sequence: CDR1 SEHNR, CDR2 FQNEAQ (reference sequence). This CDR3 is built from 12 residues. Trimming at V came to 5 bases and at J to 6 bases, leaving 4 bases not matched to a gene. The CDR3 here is CASSPTGLEQYF. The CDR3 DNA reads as TGTGCCAGCAGCCCGACAGGGCTCGAGCAGTACTTC.

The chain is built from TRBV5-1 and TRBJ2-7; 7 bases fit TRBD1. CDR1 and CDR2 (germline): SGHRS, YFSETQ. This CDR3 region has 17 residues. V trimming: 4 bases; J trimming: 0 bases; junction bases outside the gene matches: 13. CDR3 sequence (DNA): TGCGCCAGCAGCCTTGACACAGGGGAAATCAGCTCCTACGAGCAGTACTTC. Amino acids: CASSLDTGEISSYEQYF.

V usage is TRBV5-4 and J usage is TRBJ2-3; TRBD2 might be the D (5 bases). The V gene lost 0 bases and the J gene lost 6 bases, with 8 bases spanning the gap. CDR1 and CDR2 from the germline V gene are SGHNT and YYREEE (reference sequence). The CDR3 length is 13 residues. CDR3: CASSLVGGDTQYF. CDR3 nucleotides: TGTGCCAGCAGCTTGGTGGGCGGGGATACGCAGTATTTT.

CDR3 DNA: TGTGCCAGCAGCTTCCGCCTACCTAGCGGTTCCTACGAGCAGTACTTC. Protein: CASSFRLPSGSYEQYF. V and J are TRBV7-2 and TRBJ2-7, with TRBD2 identical over 7 bases. J lost 1 base, V lost 3 bases, and 9 bases had no gene match. Looked up from germline, CDR1 is SGHTA and CDR2 is FQGNSA. This CDR3 is built from 16 residues.

The CDR3 nucleotides are TGTGCCAGCAGCCCGGGGAGGGACACCATATATTTT. It encodes CASSPGRDTIYF. V is TRBV5-4 and J is TRBJ1-3, with D uncertain. Germline V CDR1 and CDR2: SGHNT, YYREEE (reference sequence). There are 12 residues in the CDR3. Trimming left V 4 bases short and J 8 bases short, with 10 bases between.

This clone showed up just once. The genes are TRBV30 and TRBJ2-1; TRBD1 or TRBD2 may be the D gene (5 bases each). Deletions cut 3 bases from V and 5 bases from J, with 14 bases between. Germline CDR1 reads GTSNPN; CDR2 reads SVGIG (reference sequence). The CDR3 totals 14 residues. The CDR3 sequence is CAWRERGVHNEQFF. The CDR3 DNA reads TGTGCCTGGAGAGAAAGAGGGGTCCACAATGAGCAGTTCTTC.

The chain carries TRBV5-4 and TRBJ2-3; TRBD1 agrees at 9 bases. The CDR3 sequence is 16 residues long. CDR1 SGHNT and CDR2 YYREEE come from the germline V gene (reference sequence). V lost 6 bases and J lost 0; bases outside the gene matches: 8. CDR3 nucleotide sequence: TGTGCCAGCACCCCGAGGGGGACAGGGAGCACAGATACGCAGTATTTT. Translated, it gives CASTPRGTGSTDTQYF. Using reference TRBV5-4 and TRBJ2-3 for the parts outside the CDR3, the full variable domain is ETGVTQSPTHLIKTRGQQVTLRCSSQSGHNTVSWYQQALGQGPQFIFQYYREEENGRGNFPPRFSGLQFPNYSSELNVNALELDDSALYLCASTPRGTGSTDTQYFGPGTRLTVL.